The clone carrying this TCR beta chain was detected once. This specimen belongs to a study of blood T cell repertoires in COVID-19. The assay was immunoSEQ multiplex PCR, and TCRdb's table has in-frame clones only and misses some. The sample holds around 250,000 clones; roughly 86% are singletons and the top ten take roughly 1.7%. Study members were between 18 and 89 years old and lived in roughly 24 US regions. The CDR3 totals 15 residues. The germline V and J ends were trimmed by 3 bases and 2 bases, with 11 bases remaining between them. Germline lookup yields CDR1 MDHEN and CDR2 SYDVKM. V is TRBV28 and J is TRBJ2-1, with a tentative D call TRBD1 (6 bases). Material: PBMCs or T cells enriched from blood (not recorded which). This receptor was identified in a woman aged 45-59 years who had recovered from COVID-19. CDR3 sequence reads: CASSLGDNAYNEQFF. CDR3 bases: TGTGCCAGCAGTTTGGGGGACAACGCCTACAATGAGCAGTTCTTC.